Below, 9 T cell receptor beta chains from the same sample are listed, as sequenced in a study of control samples from healthy donors and cancer patients. Measured with immunoSEQ multiplex PCR; TCRdb has only the in-frame clones, and not every one. The sample holds about 130,000 clones, about 94% seen once. Material for sequencing was blood. The receptors stem from a man younger than 45 in good health.

The chain links TRBV5-5 to TRBJ1-4; D is possibly TRBD1 (5 bases). This CDR3 region has 17 residues. From germline, CDR1 is SGHKS and CDR2 YYEKEE (reference sequence). Trimming pared 4 bases from V and 2 bases from J, leaving 18 bases between. In nucleotides, the CDR3 is TGTGCCAGCAGCACCGCCGGGAGCTCAGGGACTAATGAAAAACTGTTTTTT. It specifies CASSTAGSSGTNEKLFF.

The chain employs TRBV5-1 and TRBJ1-6; no clear D gene. The V gene's germline CDR1 is SGHRS and CDR2 YFSETQ. This CDR3 region has 14 residues. V lost 0 bases, J lost 7 bases, and 8 bases lay in between. CDR3 bases: TGCGCCAGCAGCTTGGATTTTGGGAATTCACCCCTCCACTTT. Translated: CASSLDFGNSPLHF.

J is TRBJ2-5 and V is TRBV28; D assignment may be TRBD1 or TRBD2 (5 bases each). Germline CDR1 MDHEN, CDR2 SYDVKM. Deletions cut 8 bases from V and 3 bases from J, with 10 bases between. The CDR3 runs 12 residues. CDR3 nucleotides: TGTGCCAGCGGGGGTCCTAAAGAGACCCAGTACTTC. Protein: CASGGPKETQYF.

The V and J genes are TRBV19 and TRBJ1-6; D is ambiguous. The CDR3 has 13 amino acids. Germline CDR1 LNHDA, CDR2 SQIVND (reference sequence). V shed 7 bases and J shed 9 bases, with 13 bases lying between them. The DNA of the CDR3 is TGTGCCAGTAAGAATCAGGATTTTTCACCCCTCCACTTT. Translating gives CASKNQDFSPLHF.

A remark on this clone: Other DNA sequences in the same sample also yield this CDR3. This chain connects TRBV27 to TRBJ1-3, with a tentative D call TRBD1 (6 bases). V lost 2 bases to trimming and J lost 4 bases, with 9 bases between them. The CDR3 has 14 amino acids. The germline CDR1 and CDR2 sequences are MNHEY and SMNVEV (reference sequence). CDR3 DNA: TGTGCCAGCAGTTTACGGGGGGCCGGAAACACCATATATTTT. Translating it yields CASSLRGAGNTIYF.

This chain joins TRBV6-5 and TRBJ1-1; 9 nucleotides match TRBD1. In germline, CDR1 is MNHEY, CDR2 SVGAGI. Trimming cost V 6 bases and J 11 bases; bases outside gene matches: 16. The CDR3 length is 15 residues. DNA for the CDR3: TGTGCCAGCAGCCCGGGACAGGGAGATCCCGGGGGTGCTTTCTTT. Translating it yields CASSPGQGDPGGAFF.

The rearrangement links TRBV2 to TRBJ2-7, with 8 bases identical to TRBD2. V lost 1 base and J lost 9; bases outside the gene matches: 11. The germline CDR1 and CDR2 sequences are SNHLY and FYNNEI. The CDR3 consists of 15 residues. The CDR3 reads CASSEVGLADLRQYF. CDR3 sequence (DNA): TGTGCCAGCAGTGAAGTCGGACTAGCCGACCTTAGGCAGTACTTC.

J is TRBJ2-7 and V is TRBV5-5; 11 bases fit TRBD1. Per germline, CDR1 SGHKS and CDR2 YYEKEE (reference sequence). The CDR3 loop spans 16 amino acids. After removal of 2 bases from V and 4 bases from J, the junction contained 8 bases not matched to a gene. The chain's CDR3 is CASSFGTGGRGYEQYF. In nucleotides, the CDR3 is TGTGCCAGCAGCTTCGGGACAGGGGGTCGCGGGTACGAGCAGTACTTC.

V gene TRBV7-9 combines with J gene TRBJ1-2, with D possibly TRBD1 on 6 matching bases. The CDR3 is 15 residues long. Germline V lookup: CDR1 SEHNR, CDR2 FQNEAQ (reference sequence). Between the trimmed V and J ends, which lost 5 bases and 4 bases, there was a span of 17 bases. The CDR3 nucleotides read TGTGCCAGCAGCAATCCTTCCGAGGGGGGCTATGGCTACACCTTC. Translating gives CASSNPSEGGYGYTF.